The 3 T cell receptor beta chains below come from one sample, sequenced in a study of long-term antiretroviral therapy in people with HIV. The run of the v3.0 immunoSEQ assay was at survey level. Profiled with immunoSEQ multiplex PCR; TCRdb holds only in-frame clones, not every one. The sample has 9,500 to 15,000 clones; over 65% are singletons. Specimen: unsorted PBMCs, collected 3 to 3.2 years before starting antiretroviral therapy. All receptors derive from a man in his forties with HIV.

This chain uses TRBV4-2 with TRBJ1-1; D unclear. Trimming took 1 base from V and 6 from J, leaving 6 bases between them. The CDR3 covers 12 residues. Germline V gene data show CDR1 as LGHNA and CDR2 as YNFKEQ. As DNA, the CDR3 is TGTGCCAGCAGCCAAGTTACAGCTGAAGCTTTCTTT. Translation gives CASSQVTAEAFF.

The chain carries TRBV5-1 and TRBJ1-1, with D maybe TRBD1 (5 bases). In germline, CDR1 is SGHRS, CDR2 YFSETQ. This CDR3 is built from 12 residues. V lost 3 bases and J 3 bases, leaving 6 bases between the germline ends. The CDR3 sequence is CASSSGYTEAFF. Written as DNA, the CDR3 is TGCGCCAGCAGCTCAGGGTACACTGAAGCTTTCTTT.

The chain links TRBV29-1 to TRBJ2-2; TRBD1 agrees at 8 bases. The CDR3 is 13 residues long. Germline loops: CDR1 SQVTM, CDR2 ANQGSEA. V lost 7 bases and J lost 6; bases outside the gene matches: 7. In DNA, the CDR3 is TGCAGCGCCATCACAGGGGGACCCGGGGAGCTGTTTTTT. This encodes CSAITGGPGELFF.